The 10 T cell receptor beta chains below come from one sample, sequenced in a study of T cells after yellow fever vaccination. In TCRdb, the 5' RACE reads were re-called with MiXCR into one record per CDR3 protein. The repertoire holds 280,000 or so distinct CDR3 sequences, with 7.5% to 9% as singletons. The source was CD4+ T cells sorted from PBMCs, collected 5 days after the yellow fever booster vaccination. The receptor source for this set is a man in his late teens or twenties who received the YFV17D yellow fever vaccine.

This clonotype has a count of ten or more. This chain uses TRBV12-3 or TRBV12-4 with TRBJ2-1, with a tentative D call TRBD1 (5 bases). Trimming removed 1 base at V and 6 bases at J, with 10 bases between. There are 14 residues in the CDR3. CDR3 sequence reads: CASSLDRQLNEQFF. DNA for the CDR3: TGTGCCAGCAGTTTAGACAGGCAGCTCAATGAGCAGTTCTTC.

This clonotype has a count of ten or more. The rearrangement joins TRBV5-1 to TRBJ2-3; D gene uncertain. Germline V gives CDR1 SGHRS, CDR2 YFSETQ. Trimming took 4 bases from V and 6 from J, leaving 9 bases between them. The CDR3 is 12 amino acids. The CDR3 DNA sequence: TGCGCCAGCAGCGTGACTGGCGATACGCAGTATTTT. It encodes CASSVTGDTQYF. Using reference TRBV5-1 and TRBJ2-3 for the parts outside the CDR3, the full variable domain is KAGVTQTPRYLIKTRGQQVTLSCSPISGHRSVSWYQQTPGQGLQFLFEYFSETQRNKGNFPGRFSGRQFSNSRSEMNVSTLELGDSALYLCASSVTGDTQYFGPGTRLTVL.

There are a few counts of this clonotype. J is TRBJ2-7 and V is TRBV7-9; D unclear. Germline CDR1 SEHNR, CDR2 FQNEAQ (reference sequence). The CDR3 consists of 12 residues. The V end was cut by 1 base, the J end by 7 bases, with 8 bases between. This CDR3 reads CASSLGGGEQYV. The CDR3 DNA follows: TGTGCCAGCAGCTTAGGGGGTGGGGAGCAGTACGTC.

This clonotype was detected ten times or more. The chain combines TRBV15 with TRBJ1-5; D is unresolved. Trimming removed 5 bases from V and 7 bases from J, with 15 bases in between. Germline V gene lookup returns CDR1 LNHNV and CDR2 YYDKDF (reference sequence). The CDR3 covers 14 residues. The CDR3 region has the DNA TGTGCCACCAGCTTAGGCCGCGAGCGGCAGCCCCAGCATTTT. It translates to CATSLGRERQPQHF.

This clonotype occurred a few times. The chain links TRBV12-3 or TRBV12-4 to TRBJ2-2; D could derive from TRBD1 or TRBD2 (5 bases each). V lost 10 bases, J lost 0 bases, and 12 bases lay in between. The CDR3 covers 14 residues. CDR3 loop: CATERGPNTGELFF. CDR3 bases: TGTGCCACCGAACGGGGCCCGAACACCGGGGAGCTGTTTTTT.

J is TRBJ2-5 and V is TRBV15; D gene ambiguous. The CDR3 runs to 13 residues. Germline lookup yields CDR1 LNHNV and CDR2 YYDKDF (reference sequence). V gave up 0 bases and J gave up 5 bases, with 7 bases separating them. CDR3 protein: CATSRDIGETQYF. The CDR3, as DNA: TGTGCCACCAGCAGAGATATCGGGGAGACCCAGTACTTC.

The chain recombines TRBV18 with TRBJ2-7, with TRBD2 identical over 11 bases. Unmatched junction bases numbered 8, after V lost 0 bases and J lost 7 bases. The CDR3 has 16 residues. Germline CDR1 KGHSH, CDR2 LQKENI. CDR3 region: CASSPPIAGGQREQYF. CDR3 coding DNA: TGTGCCAGCTCACCACCGATAGCGGGGGGGCAGCGAGAGCAGTACTTC.

The chain carries TRBV7-9 and TRBJ1-1; a weak D match, TRBD1 (5 bases). The V and J ends lost 5 bases and 1 base respectively, with 14 bases between them. CDR3 size: 15 residues. Germline CDR1 and CDR2: SEHNR and FQNEAQ (reference sequence). The CDR3 is CASSPMGPQNTEAFF. As DNA, the CDR3 is TGTGCCAGCAGCCCTATGGGACCCCAGAACACTGAAGCTTTCTTT.

The chain carries TRBV20-1 and TRBJ2-7; 9 bases agree with TRBD1. V lost 3 bases, J lost 3 bases, and 3 bases stayed unmatched. This CDR3 is built from 13 residues. Germline-derived CDR1 and CDR2 are DFQATT and SNEGSKA (reference sequence). This CDR3 is CSASPGQGYEQYF. The CDR3 nucleotides are TGCAGTGCTAGTCCGGGACAGGGCTACGAGCAGTACTTC.

The rearrangement joins TRBV19 to TRBJ1-1, with D tentatively TRBD1 (5 bases). Germline V gives CDR1 LNHDA, CDR2 SQIVND (reference sequence). Deletions cut 2 bases from V and 10 bases from J, with 20 bases between. This CDR3 has 15 residues. The CDR3, as DNA: TGTGCCAGTAGTATATGGGGCCCTAGTTCTTCTGCAGCTTTCTTT. This encodes CASSIWGPSSSAAFF.